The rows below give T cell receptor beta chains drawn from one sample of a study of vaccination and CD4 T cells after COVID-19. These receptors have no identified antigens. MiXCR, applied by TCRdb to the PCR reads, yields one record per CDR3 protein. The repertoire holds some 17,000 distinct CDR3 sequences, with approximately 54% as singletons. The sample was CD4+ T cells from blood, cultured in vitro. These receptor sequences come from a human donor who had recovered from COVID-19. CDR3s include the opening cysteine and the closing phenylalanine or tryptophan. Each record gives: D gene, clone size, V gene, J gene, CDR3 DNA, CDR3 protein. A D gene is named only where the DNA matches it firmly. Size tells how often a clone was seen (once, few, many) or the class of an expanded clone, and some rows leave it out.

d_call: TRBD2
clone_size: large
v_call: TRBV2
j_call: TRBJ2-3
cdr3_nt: TGTGCCAGCAGCCGGGACTACACAGATACGCAGTATTTT
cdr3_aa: CASSRDYTDTQYF

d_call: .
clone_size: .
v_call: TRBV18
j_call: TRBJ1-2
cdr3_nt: TGTGCCAGCTCACCTGGCGAGGATCAGGGCTACACCTTC
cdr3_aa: CASSPGEDQGYTF

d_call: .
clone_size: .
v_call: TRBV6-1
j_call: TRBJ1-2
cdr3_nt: TGTGCCAGCAGGGAACAGGCCGGCGGGAACTATGGCTACACCTTC
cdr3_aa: CASREQAGGNYGYTF

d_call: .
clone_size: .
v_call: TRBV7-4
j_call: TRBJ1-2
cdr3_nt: TGCGCCAGCAGCCAAGATGGGGCAGGTGATAACTATGGCTACACCTTC
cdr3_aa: CASSQDGAGDNYGYTF

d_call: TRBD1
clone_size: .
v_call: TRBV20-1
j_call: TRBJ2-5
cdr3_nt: TGCAGTGCGGCGGACAGGGCTATAGAGACCCAGTACTTC
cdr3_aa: CSAADRAIETQYF

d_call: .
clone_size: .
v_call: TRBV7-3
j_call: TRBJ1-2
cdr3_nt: TGTGCCAGCAGCCCACTACCGGGGGCTGGCTACACCTTC
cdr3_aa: CASSPLPGAGYTF

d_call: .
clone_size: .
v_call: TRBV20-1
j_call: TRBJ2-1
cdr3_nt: TGCAGTGCTAGGGCCGCTGGCTCCTACAATGAGCAGTTCTTC
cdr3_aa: CSARAAGSYNEQFF

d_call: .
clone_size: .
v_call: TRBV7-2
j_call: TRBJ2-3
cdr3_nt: TGTGCCAGCAGCGTAACAGGGTTTAGCACAGATACGCAGTATTTT
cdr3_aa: CASSVTGFSTDTQYF

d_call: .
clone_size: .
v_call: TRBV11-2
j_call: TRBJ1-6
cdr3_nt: TGTGCCAGCAGCCCATTCGGAGAAGCCCTCCACTTT
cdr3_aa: CASSPFGEALHF

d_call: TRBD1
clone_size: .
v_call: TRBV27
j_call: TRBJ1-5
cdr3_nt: TGTGCCAGCAGTGTACGACAGGGGAGCAATCAGCCCCAGCATTTT
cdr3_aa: CASSVRQGSNQPQHF

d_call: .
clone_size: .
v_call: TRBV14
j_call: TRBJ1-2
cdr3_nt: TGTGCCAGCAGCCAGGGGGGAGTAGACAACACCTTC
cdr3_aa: CASSQGGVDNTF

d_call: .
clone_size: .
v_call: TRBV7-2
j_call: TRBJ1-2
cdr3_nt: TGTGCCAGCAGCTTAGTGGTTGAGGGATTCTATGGCTACACCTTC
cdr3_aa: CASSLVVEGFYGYTF